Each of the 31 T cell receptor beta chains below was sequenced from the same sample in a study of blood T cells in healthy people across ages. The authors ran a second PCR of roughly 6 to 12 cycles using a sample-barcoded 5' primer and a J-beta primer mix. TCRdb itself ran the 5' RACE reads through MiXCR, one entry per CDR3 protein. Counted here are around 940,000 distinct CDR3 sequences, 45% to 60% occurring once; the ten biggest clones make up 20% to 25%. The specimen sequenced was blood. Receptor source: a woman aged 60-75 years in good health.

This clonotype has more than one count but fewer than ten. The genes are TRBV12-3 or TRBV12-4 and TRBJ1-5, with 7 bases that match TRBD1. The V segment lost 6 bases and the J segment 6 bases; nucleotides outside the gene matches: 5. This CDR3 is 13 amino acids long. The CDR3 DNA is TGTGCCAGCAGGAAGGGGGCCAGTCAGCCCCAGCATTTT. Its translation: CASRKGASQPQHF.

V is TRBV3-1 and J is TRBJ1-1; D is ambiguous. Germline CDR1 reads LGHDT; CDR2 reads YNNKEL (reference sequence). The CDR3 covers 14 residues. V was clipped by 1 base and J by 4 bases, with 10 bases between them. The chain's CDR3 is CASSQGGVITEAFF. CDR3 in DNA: TGTGCCAGCAGCCAAGGTGGGGTTATCACTGAAGCTTTCTTT.

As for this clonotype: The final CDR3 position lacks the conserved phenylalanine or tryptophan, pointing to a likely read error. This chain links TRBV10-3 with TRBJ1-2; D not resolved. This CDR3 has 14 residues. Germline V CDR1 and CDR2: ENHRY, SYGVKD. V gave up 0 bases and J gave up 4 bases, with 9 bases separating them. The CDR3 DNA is TGTGCCATCAGTGAGTCGACCAGGCCCTATGGCTACACCATC. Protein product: CAISESTRPYGYTI.

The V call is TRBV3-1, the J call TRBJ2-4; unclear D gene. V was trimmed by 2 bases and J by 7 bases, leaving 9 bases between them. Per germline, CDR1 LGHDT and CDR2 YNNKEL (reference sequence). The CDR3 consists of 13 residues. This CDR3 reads CASSQWTDNIQYF. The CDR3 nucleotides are TGTGCCAGCAGCCAATGGACGGACAACATTCAGTACTTC.

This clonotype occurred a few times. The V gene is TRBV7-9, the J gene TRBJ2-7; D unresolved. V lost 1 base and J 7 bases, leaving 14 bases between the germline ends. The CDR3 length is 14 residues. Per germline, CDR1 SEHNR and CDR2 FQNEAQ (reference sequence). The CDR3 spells CASSLGALPPEQYF. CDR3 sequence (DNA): TGTGCCAGCAGCTTAGGCGCCCTACCCCCAGAGCAGTACTTC.

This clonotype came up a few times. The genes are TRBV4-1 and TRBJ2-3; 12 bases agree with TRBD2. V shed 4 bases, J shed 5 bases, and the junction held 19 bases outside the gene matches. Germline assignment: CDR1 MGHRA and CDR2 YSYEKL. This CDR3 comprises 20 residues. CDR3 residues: CASSPIGASGRASFLDTQYF. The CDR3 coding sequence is TGCGCCAGCAGCCCCATAGGGGCTAGCGGGAGGGCTTCGTTTTTAGATACGCAGTATTTT.

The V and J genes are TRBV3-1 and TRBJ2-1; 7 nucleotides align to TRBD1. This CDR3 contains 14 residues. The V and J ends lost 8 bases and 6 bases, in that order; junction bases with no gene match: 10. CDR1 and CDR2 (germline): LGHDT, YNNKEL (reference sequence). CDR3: CASSYRGPVNEQFF. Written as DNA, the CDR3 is TGTGCCAGCTCATACAGGGGTCCGGTCAATGAGCAGTTCTTC.

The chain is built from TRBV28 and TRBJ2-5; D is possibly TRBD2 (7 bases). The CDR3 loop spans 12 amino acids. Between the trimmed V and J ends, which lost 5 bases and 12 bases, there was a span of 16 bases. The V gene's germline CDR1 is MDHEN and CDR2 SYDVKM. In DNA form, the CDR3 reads TGTGCCAGCAGTAGGGGGAGCGGGGATGAGTACTTC. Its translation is CASSRGSGDEYF.

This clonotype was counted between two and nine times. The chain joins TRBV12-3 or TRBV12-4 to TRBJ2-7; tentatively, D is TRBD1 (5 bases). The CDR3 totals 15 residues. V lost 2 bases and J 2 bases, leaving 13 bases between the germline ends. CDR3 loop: CASSLRQGDAYEQYF. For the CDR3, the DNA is TGTGCCAGCAGTTTAAGGCAGGGTGACGCCTACGAGCAGTACTTC.

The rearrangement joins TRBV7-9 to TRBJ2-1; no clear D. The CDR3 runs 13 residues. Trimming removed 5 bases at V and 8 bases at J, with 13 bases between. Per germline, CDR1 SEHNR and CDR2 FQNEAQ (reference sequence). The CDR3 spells CASSVLVGDEQFF. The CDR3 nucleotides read TGTGCCAGCAGCGTCCTGGTCGGCGATGAGCAGTTCTTC.

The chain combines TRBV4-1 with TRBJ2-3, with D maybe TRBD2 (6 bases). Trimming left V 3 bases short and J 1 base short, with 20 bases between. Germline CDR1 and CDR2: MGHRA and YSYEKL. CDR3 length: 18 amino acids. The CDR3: CASSHLANHRRGTDTQYF. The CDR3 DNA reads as TGCGCCAGCAGCCATCTAGCGAACCACAGGAGGGGCACAGATACGCAGTATTTT.

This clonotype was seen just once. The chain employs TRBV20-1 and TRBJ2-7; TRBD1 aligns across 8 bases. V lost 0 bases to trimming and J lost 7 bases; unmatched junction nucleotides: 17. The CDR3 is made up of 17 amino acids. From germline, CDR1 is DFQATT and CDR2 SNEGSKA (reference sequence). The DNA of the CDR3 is TGCAGTGCTAGAGATCCCCGACCGGGACAGGAGACGGGAGAGCAGTACTTC. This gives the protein CSARDPRPGQETGEQYF.

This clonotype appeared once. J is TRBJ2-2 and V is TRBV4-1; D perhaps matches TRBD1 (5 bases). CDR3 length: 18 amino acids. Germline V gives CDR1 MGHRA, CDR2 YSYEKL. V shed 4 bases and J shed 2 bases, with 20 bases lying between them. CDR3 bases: TGCGCCAGCAGCCGCAAAACTCAGGGTTCCGCAAACACCGGGGAGCTGTTTTTT. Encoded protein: CASSRKTQGSANTGELFF.

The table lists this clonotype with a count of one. CDR3: CASSPTSSPPDTQYF. As DNA, the CDR3 is TGTGCCAGCAGCCCAACTAGCAGCCCCCCAGATACGCAGTATTTT. The rearrangement links TRBV5-6 to TRBJ2-3; tentatively, D is TRBD2 (6 bases). This CDR3 spans 15 amino acids. The germline V gene encodes CDR1 SGHDT and CDR2 YYEEEE. The germline V and J ends were trimmed by 4 bases and 4 bases, with 16 bases remaining between them.

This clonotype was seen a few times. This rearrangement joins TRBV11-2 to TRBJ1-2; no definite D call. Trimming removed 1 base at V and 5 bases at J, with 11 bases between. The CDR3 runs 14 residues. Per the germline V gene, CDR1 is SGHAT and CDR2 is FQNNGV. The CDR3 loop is CASSLVPMGYGYTF. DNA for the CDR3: TGTGCCAGCAGCTTAGTCCCGATGGGGTATGGCTACACCTTC.

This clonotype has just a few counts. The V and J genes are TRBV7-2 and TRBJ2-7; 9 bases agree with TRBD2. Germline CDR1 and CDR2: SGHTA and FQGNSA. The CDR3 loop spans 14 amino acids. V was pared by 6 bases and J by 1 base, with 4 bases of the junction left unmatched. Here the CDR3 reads CASRLSGSSYEQYF. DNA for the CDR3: TGTGCCAGCAGACTTAGCGGGAGTTCCTACGAGCAGTACTTC. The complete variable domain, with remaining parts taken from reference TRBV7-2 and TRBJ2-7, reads GAGVSQSPSNKVTEKGKDVELRCDPISGHTALYWYRQSLGQGLEFLIYFQGNSAPDKSGLPSDRFSAERTGGSVSTLTIQRTQQEDSAVYLCASRLSGSSYEQYFGPGTRLTVT.

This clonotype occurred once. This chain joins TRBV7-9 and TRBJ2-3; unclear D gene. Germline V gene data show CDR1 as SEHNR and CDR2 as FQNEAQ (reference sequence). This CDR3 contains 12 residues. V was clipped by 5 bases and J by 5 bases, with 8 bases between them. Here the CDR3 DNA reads TGTGCCAGCAGCAGATCCATAGATACGCAGTATTTT. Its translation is CASSRSIDTQYF.

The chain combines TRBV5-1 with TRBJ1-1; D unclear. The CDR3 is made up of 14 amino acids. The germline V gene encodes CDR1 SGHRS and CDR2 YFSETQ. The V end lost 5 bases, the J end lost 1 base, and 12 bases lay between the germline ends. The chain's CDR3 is CASSPQASNTEAFF. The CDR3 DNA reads TGCGCCAGCAGTCCCCAAGCATCGAACACTGAAGCTTTCTTT.

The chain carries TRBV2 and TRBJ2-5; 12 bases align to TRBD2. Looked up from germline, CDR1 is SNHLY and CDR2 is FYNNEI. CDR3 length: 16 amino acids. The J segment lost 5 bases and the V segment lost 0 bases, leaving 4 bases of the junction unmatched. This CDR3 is CASSEAGLAGRETQYF. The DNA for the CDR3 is TGTGCCAGCAGTGAAGCGGGACTAGCGGGCCGGGAGACCCAGTACTTC. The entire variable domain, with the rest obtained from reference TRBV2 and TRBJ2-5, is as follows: EPEVTQTPSHQVTQMGQEVILRCVPISNHLYFYWYRQILGQKVEFLVSFYNNEISEKSEIFDDQFSVERPDGSNFTLKIRSTKLEDSAMYFCASSEAGLAGRETQYFGPGTRLLVL.

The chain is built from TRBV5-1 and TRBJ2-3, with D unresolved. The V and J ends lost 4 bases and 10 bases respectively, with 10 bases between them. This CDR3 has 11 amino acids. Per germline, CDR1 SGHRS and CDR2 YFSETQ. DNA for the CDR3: TGCGCCAGCAGCATAAAAGGTCCGCAGTATTTT. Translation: CASSIKGPQYF. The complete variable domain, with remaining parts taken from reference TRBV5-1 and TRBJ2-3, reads KAGVTQTPRYLIKTRGQQVTLSCSPISGHRSVSWYQQTPGQGLQFLFEYFSETQRNKGNFPGRFSGRQFSNSRSEMNVSTLELGDSALYLCASSIKGPQYFGPGTRLTVL.

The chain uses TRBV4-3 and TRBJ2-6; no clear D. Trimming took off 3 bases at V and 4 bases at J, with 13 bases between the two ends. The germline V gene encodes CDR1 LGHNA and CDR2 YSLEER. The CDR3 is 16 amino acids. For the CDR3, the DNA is TGCGCCAGCAGCCAGGGCAGCGCTTTAGGGGCCAACGTCCTGACTTTC. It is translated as CASSQGSALGANVLTF.

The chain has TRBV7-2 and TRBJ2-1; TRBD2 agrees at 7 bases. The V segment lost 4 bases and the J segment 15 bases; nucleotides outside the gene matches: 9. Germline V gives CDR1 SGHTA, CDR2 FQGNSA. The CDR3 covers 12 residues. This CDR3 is CASSSQRGIRFF. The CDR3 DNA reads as TGTGCCAGCAGCTCCCAGCGGGGAATAAGGTTCTTC.

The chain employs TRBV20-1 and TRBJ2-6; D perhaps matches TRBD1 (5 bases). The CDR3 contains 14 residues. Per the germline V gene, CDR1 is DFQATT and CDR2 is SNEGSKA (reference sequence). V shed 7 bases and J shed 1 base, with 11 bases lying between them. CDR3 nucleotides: TGCAGTGGACAAGGGGCGTCTGGGGCCAACGTCCTGACTTTC. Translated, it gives CSGQGASGANVLTF.

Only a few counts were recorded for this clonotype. The CDR3 region is CASSPGRGTYGYTF. CDR3 bases: TGTGCCAGCAGCCCAGGGCGGGGGACCTATGGCTACACCTTC. This chain links TRBV7-6 with TRBJ1-2, with a tentative D call TRBD1 (5 bases). Germline V CDR1 and CDR2: SGHVS, FNYEAQ. V was clipped by 5 bases and J by 4 bases, with 14 bases between them. This CDR3 spans 14 amino acids.

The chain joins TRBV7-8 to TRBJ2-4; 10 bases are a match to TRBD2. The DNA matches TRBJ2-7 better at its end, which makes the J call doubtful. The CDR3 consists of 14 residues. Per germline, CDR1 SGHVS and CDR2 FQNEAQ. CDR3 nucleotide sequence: TGTGCCAGCAGTTCGGCTAGCGGGAGCCACGAGCAGTACTTC. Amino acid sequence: CASSSASGSHEQYF.

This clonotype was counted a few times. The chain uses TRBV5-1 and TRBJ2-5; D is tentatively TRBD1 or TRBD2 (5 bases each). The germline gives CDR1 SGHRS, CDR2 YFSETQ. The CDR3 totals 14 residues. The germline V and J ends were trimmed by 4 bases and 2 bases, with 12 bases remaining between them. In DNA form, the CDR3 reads TGCGCCAGCAGCACGGGACCGACGCAAGAGACCCAGTACTTC. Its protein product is CASSTGPTQETQYF.

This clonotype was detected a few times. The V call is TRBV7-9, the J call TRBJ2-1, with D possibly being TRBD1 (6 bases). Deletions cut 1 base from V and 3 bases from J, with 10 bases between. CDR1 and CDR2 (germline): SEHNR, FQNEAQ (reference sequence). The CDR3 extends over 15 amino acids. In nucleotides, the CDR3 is TGTGCCAGCAGCTTAGACGGGACAAACTACAATGAGCAGTTCTTC. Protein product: CASSLDGTNYNEQFF.

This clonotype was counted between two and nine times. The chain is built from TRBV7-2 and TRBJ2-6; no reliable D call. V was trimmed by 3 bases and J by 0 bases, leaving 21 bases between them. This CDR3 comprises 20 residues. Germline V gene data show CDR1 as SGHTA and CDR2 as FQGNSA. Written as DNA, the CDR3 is TGTGCCAGCAGCTTGACGTACCTCAGACACGCGAGCTCTGGGGCCAACGTCCTGACTTTC. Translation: CASSLTYLRHASSGANVLTF.

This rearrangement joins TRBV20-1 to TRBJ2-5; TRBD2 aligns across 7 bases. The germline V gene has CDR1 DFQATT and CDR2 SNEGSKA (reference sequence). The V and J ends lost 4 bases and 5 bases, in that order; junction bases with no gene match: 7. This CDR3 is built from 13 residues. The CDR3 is CSATGTIGETQYF. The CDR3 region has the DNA TGCAGTGCTACCGGGACTATAGGCGAGACCCAGTACTTC.

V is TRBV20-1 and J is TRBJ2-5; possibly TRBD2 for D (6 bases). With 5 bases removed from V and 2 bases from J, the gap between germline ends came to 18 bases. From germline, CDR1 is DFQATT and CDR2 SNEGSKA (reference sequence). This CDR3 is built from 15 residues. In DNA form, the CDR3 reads TGCAGTGCTCCCCGTTGGGGGGAGATACAAGAGACCCAGTACTTC. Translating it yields CSAPRWGEIQETQYF.

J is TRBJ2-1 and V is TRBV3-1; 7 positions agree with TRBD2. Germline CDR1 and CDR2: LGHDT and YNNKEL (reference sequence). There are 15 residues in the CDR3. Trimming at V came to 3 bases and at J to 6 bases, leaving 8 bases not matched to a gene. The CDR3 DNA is TGTGCCAGCAGCCAGCGGGAGTCCAGCCGCAATGAGCAGTTCTTC. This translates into CASSQRESSRNEQFF.